The 15 T cell receptor beta chains presented below share a single source sample, sequenced in a study of blood T cell repertoires in COVID-19. Repertoires were generated with immunoSEQ multiplex PCR, while TCRdb's copy carries only in-frame clones and drops some. The table includes 60,000 to 65,000 clones, approximately 88% detected once. Sequencing used peripheral blood. All receptors derive from a man in his fifties with active COVID-19.

This chain links TRBV2 with TRBJ1-2; D gene uncertain. This CDR3 is built from 12 residues. V lost 6 bases and J lost 8, with 13 bases in between. CDR1 and CDR2 from the germline V gene are SNHLY and FYNNEI. For the CDR3, the DNA is TGTGCCAGCAGCGCCAGTCCGCGGGGCTACACCTTC. Its translation is CASSASPRGYTF.

The V call is TRBV3-1 (or the pseudogene TRBV3-2), the J call TRBJ2-1; the match to TRBD2 covers 7 bases. Germline V gene sequence: CDR1 LGHDT, CDR2 YNNKEL (reference sequence). Unmatched junction bases numbered 10, after V lost 4 bases and J lost 7 bases. The CDR3 sequence is 15 residues long. This chain's CDR3 is CASSRAGGGLNEQFF. The CDR3 coding sequence is TGTGCCAGCAGCCGGGCCGGCGGGGGTCTAAATGAGCAGTTCTTC.

The chain recombines TRBV19 with TRBJ1-1; a weak D match, TRBD1 (6 bases). This CDR3 has 15 amino acids. Germline V gene lookup returns CDR1 LNHDA and CDR2 SQIVND (reference sequence). The V gene lost 4 bases and the J gene lost 5 bases, with 17 bases spanning the gap. In DNA form, the CDR3 reads TGTGCCAGTAGTAGGGAGGGTGGGGGGCTTACTGAAGCTTTCTTT. Amino acids: CASSREGGGLTEAFF. Complete variable domain (other parts from reference TRBV19 and TRBJ1-1): DGGITQSPKYLFRKEGQNVTLSCEQNLNHDAMYWYRQDPGQGLRLIYYSQIVNDFQKGDIAEGYSVSREKKESFPLTVTSAQKNPTAFYLCASSREGGGLTEAFFGQGTRLTVV.

This rearrangement joins TRBV4-2 to TRBJ2-1, with a tentative D call TRBD1 (5 bases). The V gene lost 1 base and the J gene lost 15 bases, with 16 bases spanning the gap. CDR1 is LGHNA, CDR2 YNFKEQ, per germline. This CDR3 region has 13 residues. CDR3: CASSQVVGEEVFF. CDR3 nucleotide sequence: TGTGCCAGCAGCCAAGTGGTAGGGGAAGAAGTGTTCTTC.

The gene calls are TRBV7-2 and TRBJ1-1, with 9 bases that match TRBD1. Germline values: CDR1 SGHTA, CDR2 FQGNSA. The V gene end was trimmed by 6 bases and the J gene end by 5 bases; junction bases not matched to a gene: 7. The CDR3 spans 14 residues. Written as DNA, the CDR3 is TGTGCCAGCAGTTTACAGGGGGCGGGTACTGAAGCTTTCTTT. It translates to CASSLQGAGTEAFF.

This sequence joins TRBV28 and TRBJ1-1; a weak D match, TRBD1 (5 bases). This CDR3 is 14 amino acids long. V was pared by 5 bases and J by 4 bases, with 14 bases between. The germline V gene has CDR1 MDHEN and CDR2 SYDVKM. CDR3 DNA: TGTGCCAGCAGTGGGGGGGTGACGGCCACTGAAGCTTTCTTT. This gives the protein CASSGGVTATEAFF.

The chain is built from TRBV10-3 and TRBJ2-7, with D uncertain. Trimming stripped 0 bases from V and 5 bases from J, with 5 bases between. The CDR3 covers 12 residues. Germline CDR1 is ENHRY and CDR2 is SYGVKD. The CDR3 loop reads CAISESSNEQYF. For the CDR3, the DNA is TGTGCCATCAGTGAGTCGAGTAACGAGCAGTACTTC.

The V gene is TRBV6-6, the J gene TRBJ1-6; unclear D gene. CDR3 length: 13 residues. Between the trimmed V and J ends, which lost 7 bases and 5 bases, there was a span of 9 bases. Germline V CDR1 and CDR2: MNHNY, SVGAGI (reference sequence). In nucleotides, the CDR3 is TGTGCCAGCACCCCCCAGGATAATTCACCCCTCCACTTT. Its translation: CASTPQDNSPLHF.

The rearrangement links TRBV7-2 to TRBJ2-3, with D possibly matching TRBD2 (6 bases). Germline V lookup: CDR1 SGHTA, CDR2 FQGNSA. V was cut by 0 bases and J by 4 bases, with 8 bases left in between. This CDR3 contains 14 residues. The CDR3 sequence: CASSLAGGSDTQYF. The CDR3 coding sequence is TGTGCCAGCAGCTTAGCGGGGGGATCAGATACGCAGTATTTT.

This clone was observed a single time. The chain joins TRBV30 to TRBJ2-1; 10 bases are a match to TRBD2. Germline CDR1 is GTSNPN and CDR2 is SVGIG (reference sequence). The ends lost 3 bases at V and 4 bases at J; junction bases unmatched: 6. The CDR3 length is 15 residues. DNA of the CDR3: TGTGCCTGGAGGGCTAGCGGGGGAAATTACAATGAGCAGTTCTTC. Translated: CAWRASGGNYNEQFF.

By its share, this clone is medium-sized (0.01 to 0.1%). The CDR3 DNA follows: TGTGCCAGCAGCTTATCGACAGGCATCTATGGCTACACCTTC. Amino acid sequence: CASSLSTGIYGYTF. V usage is TRBV7-2 and J usage is TRBJ1-2; perhaps TRBD1 as D (6 bases). V lost 2 bases and J lost 4, with 11 bases in between. There are 14 residues in the CDR3. Germline V lookup: CDR1 SGHTA, CDR2 FQGNSA.

V is TRBV7-9 and J is TRBJ1-2, with TRBD1 matching 8 bases. This CDR3 has 12 residues. Germline V gene sequence: CDR1 SEHNR, CDR2 FQNEAQ (reference sequence). V trimming: 5 bases; J trimming: 11 bases; junction bases outside the gene matches: 7. The DNA for the CDR3 is TGTGCCAGCAGCCTGGACAGGGATCGATACACCTTC. Its protein is CASSLDRDRYTF. The entire variable domain, with the rest obtained from reference TRBV7-9 and TRBJ1-2, is as follows: DTGVSQNPRHKITKRGQNVTFRCDPISEHNRLYWYRQTLGQGPEFLTYFQNEAQLEKSRLLSDRFSAERPKGSFSTLEIQRTEQGDSAMYLCASSLDRDRYTFGSGTRLTVV.

This chain connects TRBV7-9 to TRBJ1-6, with TRBD1 matching over 9 bases. CDR1 SEHNR and CDR2 FQNEAQ come from the germline V gene (reference sequence). V was pared by 5 bases and J by 9 bases, with 5 bases of the junction left unmatched. The CDR3 is 14 amino acids. DNA of the CDR3: TGTGCCAGCAGCGTCCCGGGACAGGGTTCACCCCTCCACTTT. Encoded protein: CASSVPGQGSPLHF. The full variable domain, its missing parts supplied by reference TRBV7-9 and TRBJ1-6, is DTGVSQNPRHKITKRGQNVTFRCDPISEHNRLYWYRQTLGQGPEFLTYFQNEAQLEKSRLLSDRFSAERPKGSFSTLEIQRTEQGDSAMYLCASSVPGQGSPLHFGNGTRLTVT.

The gene calls are TRBV23-1 and TRBJ1-4; TRBD1 aligns across 10 bases. TRBV23-1 is noted as an ORF with a role that remains uncertain. V lost 6 bases and J lost 5; bases outside the gene matches: 6. This CDR3 spans 15 amino acids. The CDR3 DNA sequence: TGCGCCAGCAGGACAGGGGGCGAGGAAAATGAAAAACTGTTTTTT. Translating gives CASRTGGEENEKLFF.

The gene calls are TRBV6-5 and TRBJ2-1, with 7 bases lining up with TRBD1. The length of the CDR3 is 14 residues. CDR1 MNHEY and CDR2 SVGAGI come from the germline V gene. The junction had 9 bases not matched to a gene; V was cut back by 5 bases and J by 8 bases. CDR3 bases: TGTGCCAGCAGTCGGACAGGACCCATGGATGAGCAGTTCTTC. Its translation: CASSRTGPMDEQFF.